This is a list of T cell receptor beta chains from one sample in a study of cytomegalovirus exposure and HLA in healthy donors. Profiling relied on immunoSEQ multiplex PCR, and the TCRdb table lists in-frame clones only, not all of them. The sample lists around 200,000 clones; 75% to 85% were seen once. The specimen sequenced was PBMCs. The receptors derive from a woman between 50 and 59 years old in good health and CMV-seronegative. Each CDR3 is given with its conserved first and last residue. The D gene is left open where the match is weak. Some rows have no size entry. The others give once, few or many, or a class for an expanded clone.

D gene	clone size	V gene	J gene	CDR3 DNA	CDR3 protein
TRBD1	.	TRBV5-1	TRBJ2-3	TGCGCCAGCAGCTCAAACCGACAGGGGGCCCGGAGCACAGATACGCAGTATTTT	CASSSNRQGARSTDTQYF
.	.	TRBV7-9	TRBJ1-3	TGTGCCAGCAGCTTAGGTGATGGGAGACCTGGAAACACCATATATTTT	CASSLGDGRPGNTIYF
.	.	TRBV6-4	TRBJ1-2	TGTGCCAGCAGTCCTACAGGGAGTGGGACTAACTATGGCTACACCTTC	CASSPTGSGTNYGYTF
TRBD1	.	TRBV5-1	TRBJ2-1	TGCGCCAGCAGCTTGGGGGACAGGCATTACAATGAGCAGTTCTTC	CASSLGDRHYNEQFF
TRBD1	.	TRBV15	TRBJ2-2	TGTGCCACCAGGGTCCGGACAGGGGGCAGCGGGGAGCTGTTTTTT	CATRVRTGGSGELFF
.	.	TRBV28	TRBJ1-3	TGTGCCAGCACCCGCGGGGGGTCCGGAAACACCATATATTTT	CASTRGGSGNTIYF
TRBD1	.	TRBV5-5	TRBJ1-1	TGTGCCAGCAGCTTGGGGGACAGGGGGCGGTGGTCTGAAGCTTTCTTT	CASSLGDRGRWSEAFF
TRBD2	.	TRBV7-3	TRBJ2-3	TGTGCCAGCAGCCTGATCTCCGGGACTAGCGGTTCCACAGATACGCAGTATTTT	CASSLISGTSGSTDTQYF
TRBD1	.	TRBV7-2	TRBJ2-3	TGTGCCAGCAGCTTAGGTGACAGGGCTGCAGATACGCAGTATTTT	CASSLGDRAADTQYF
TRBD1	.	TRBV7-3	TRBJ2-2	TGTGCCAGCAGCTACGGGACAGGGTGGACCGGGGAGCTGTTTTTT	CASSYGTGWTGELFF
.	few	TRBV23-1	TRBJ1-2	TGCGCCAGCAGTCGATTTCCGGGACATCAGTTCGATGGCTACACCTTC	CASSRFPGHQFDGYTF
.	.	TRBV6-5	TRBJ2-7	TGTGCCAGCAGTTACTCCACAGCCCCCTCCTACGAGCAGTACTTC	CASSYSTAPSYEQYF
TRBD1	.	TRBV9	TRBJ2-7	TGTGCCAGCAGCGTAGGTGGACAGGGTAACGAGCAGTACTTC	CASSVGGQGNEQYF
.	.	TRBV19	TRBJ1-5	TGTGCCAGTACGTGGGCGAACGATCAGCCCCAGCATTTT	CASTWANDQPQHF
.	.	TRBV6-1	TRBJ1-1	TGTGCCAGCAGTGAAAGTGGGGGCAACACTGAAGCTTTCTTT	CASSESGGNTEAFF
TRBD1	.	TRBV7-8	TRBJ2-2	TGTGCCAGCAGCTTCCGGGCAGGGGGCCTCACCGGGGAGCTGTTTTTT	CASSFRAGGLTGELFF
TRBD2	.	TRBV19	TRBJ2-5	TGTGCCAGTAGTCCCCGCATGCGGGAGGGGACCCAGTACTTC	CASSPRMREGTQYF
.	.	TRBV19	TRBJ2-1	TGTGCCAGTACCCCCTTCTTGGGGGCGAACAATGAGCAGTTCTTC	CASTPFLGANNEQFF
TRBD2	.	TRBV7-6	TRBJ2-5	TGTGCCAGCAGCTTAACGGGGGGGCCAGTAGAGACCCAGTACTTC	CASSLTGGPVETQYF
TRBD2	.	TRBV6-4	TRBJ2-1	TGTGCCAGCTCTTCGCGGGAGGGGTACAATGAGCAGTTCTTC	CASSSREGYNEQFF
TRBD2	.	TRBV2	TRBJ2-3	TGTGCCAGCAGTGAACTAGCGGGAGGGCCTAGAGATACGCAGTATTTT	CASSELAGGPRDTQYF
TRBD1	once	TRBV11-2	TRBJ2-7	TGTGCCAGCAGCTCTCTGGACAGGGTTGCCTACGAGCAGTACTTC	CASSSLDRVAYEQYF
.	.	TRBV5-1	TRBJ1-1	TGCGCCAGCACCCAGGCGGGGTCGAACACTGAAGCTTTCTTT	CASTQAGSNTEAFF
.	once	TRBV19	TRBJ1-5	TGTGCCAGTAGTATTGGGGCAGGGGCCGGGGAGCCCCAGCATTTT	CASSIGAGAGEPQHF
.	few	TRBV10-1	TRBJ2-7	TGCGCCAGCAGTGAGTCCCAACAGGGCTACGAGCAGTACTTC	CASSESQQGYEQYF
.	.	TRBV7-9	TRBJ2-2	TGTTCCAGCAGCTTATCAGGGGCCACCGGGGAGCTGTTTTTT	CSSSLSGATGELFF
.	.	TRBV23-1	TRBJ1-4	TGCGCCAGCAGTCGTATAGGCAGGGGCTTGGTCGGTGAAAAACTGTTTTTT	CASSRIGRGLVGEKLFF
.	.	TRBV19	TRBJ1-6	TGTGCCAGTAGCGCCACCGGGACTAGTCCTTCACCCCTCCACTTT	CASSATGTSPSPLHF
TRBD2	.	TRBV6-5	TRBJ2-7	TGTGTCACCCTTAGCGGGGGGGGCCTAAACGAGCAGTACTTC	CVTLSGGGLNEQYF
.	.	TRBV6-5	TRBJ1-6	TGTGCCAGCGCCCGGGACATCTATAATTCACCCCTCCACTTT	CASARDIYNSPLHF
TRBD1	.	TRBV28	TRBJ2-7	TGTGCCAGCAGTCTAGTAGGACAGGACGAGCAGTACTTC	CASSLVGQDEQYF
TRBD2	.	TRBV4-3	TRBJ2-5	TGCGCCAGCAGCCAAGTCGGAGTTAGCGGGCAAGAGACCCAGTACTTC	CASSQVGVSGQETQYF
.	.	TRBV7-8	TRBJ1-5	TGTGCCAGCAGCTTAGAAAGGGGTATCAGCAATCAGCCCCAGCATTTT	CASSLERGISNQPQHF
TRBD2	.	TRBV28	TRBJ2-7	TGTGCCAGCAGTTTGGGTGCTAGCGGGAGCTACGAGCAGTACTTC	CASSLGASGSYEQYF
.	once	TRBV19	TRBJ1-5	TGTGCCAGTACCTTGACAGCACCATGGAGCAATCAGCCCCAGCATTTT	CASTLTAPWSNQPQHF
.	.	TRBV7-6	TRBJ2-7	TGTGCCAGCAGCTCCGACACCTTCTCCTACGAGCAGTACTTC	CASSSDTFSYEQYF
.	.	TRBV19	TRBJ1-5	TGTGCCAGTAGTACCCAGGGCCTCCTAGGAGATCAGCCCCAGCATTTT	CASSTQGLLGDQPQHF
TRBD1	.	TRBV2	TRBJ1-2	TGTGCCAGCAGTGATCCCGGGACAGCCGAATCCTTC	CASSDPGTAESF
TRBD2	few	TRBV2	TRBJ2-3	TGTGCCAGCAGAGCGGAGCGGAGCGGGGGGGCGGTAGATACGCAGTATTTT	CASRAERSGGAVDTQYF
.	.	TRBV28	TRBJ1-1	TGTGCCAGCGTAATTCACATGAACACTGAAGCTTTCTTT	CASVIHMNTEAFF
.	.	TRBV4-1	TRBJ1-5	TGCGCCAGCAGCCAAGATAAGCTTCGGGGGGGGTGGAATCAGCCCCAGCATTTT	CASSQDKLRGGWNQPQHF
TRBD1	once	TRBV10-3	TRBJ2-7	TGTGCCATCAGTGAGTCAGGACAGGGCTACGAGCAGTACTTC	CAISESGQGYEQYF